The 6 T cell receptor beta chains below were found in one sample sequenced in a study of cytomegalovirus exposure and HLA in healthy donors. With 60 Vbeta and 13 Jbeta primers, the PCR was carried out. Sequencing was performed with immunoSEQ multiplex PCR; in TCRdb, only in-frame clones are kept and a portion is missing. The data contain 210,000 or so clones, around 79% of them singletons. The sample consisted of PBMCs. These receptor sequences come from a girl aged 2-10 years in good health and CMV-seronegative.

Notes on this clone: One end of the junction varies from germline; a read error may be responsible. V gene TRBV7-9 combines with J gene TRBJ2-7; the match to TRBD2 covers 7 bases. CDR1 and CDR2 from the germline V gene are SEHNR and FQNEAQ (reference sequence). The CDR3 is 14 residues long. The DNA for the CDR3 is TGTTCCAGCAGCTTACAAGCGGGGTCCTACGAGCAGTACTTC. It translates to CSSSLQAGSYEQYF.

V usage is TRBV29-1 and J usage is TRBJ2-7; 9 bases line up with TRBD2. Germline V gives CDR1 SQVTM, CDR2 ANQGSEA. The trim removed 5 bases at V and 2 bases at J, leaving 7 bases unmatched. The CDR3 runs to 14 residues. Written as DNA, the CDR3 is TGCAGCGTTTCTCGAGCGGGAGGCACCTACGAGCAGTACTTC. Translation gives CSVSRAGGTYEQYF.

The J gene is TRBJ1-1, the V gene TRBV9, with a weak D call TRBD1 (6 bases). CDR3 length equals 14 residues. Trimming shortened V by 3 bases and J by 0 bases, and 9 bases separated the two germline ends. CDR1 is SGDLS, CDR2 YYNGEE, per germline. In DNA form, the CDR3 reads TGTGCCAGCAGCGAGGGGGGGCTGAACACTGAAGCTTTCTTT. Translation gives CASSEGGLNTEAFF.

The chain joins TRBV5-4 to TRBJ1-3; TRBD1 aligns across 9 bases. Germline-derived CDR1 and CDR2 are SGHNT and YYREEE (reference sequence). The CDR3 consists of 16 residues. V lost 4 bases and J lost 4; bases outside the gene matches: 9. The CDR3 sequence is CASSQPFGTGGNTIYF. DNA for the CDR3: TGTGCCAGCAGCCAACCGTTTGGGACAGGGGGAAACACCATATATTTT.

The V gene is TRBV19, the J gene TRBJ2-1, with TRBD2 matching over 12 bases. Germline V gene sequence: CDR1 LNHDA, CDR2 SQIVND (reference sequence). With V trimmed by 6 bases and J by 12 bases, 15 bases remained unmatched. The CDR3 loop spans 16 amino acids. The CDR3 region is CASRNQAGTSGLSQFF. For the CDR3, the DNA is TGTGCCAGTAGAAACCAAGCCGGGACTAGCGGGTTGTCGCAGTTCTTC.

This clone was detected only once. The chain combines TRBV19 with TRBJ1-1; 10 nucleotides align to TRBD1. V lost 5 bases and J lost 5; bases outside the gene matches: 11. Germline V lookup: CDR1 LNHDA, CDR2 SQIVND (reference sequence). This CDR3 contains 16 residues. In nucleotides, the CDR3 is TGTGCCAGTAGTGTGAGTTTTGGACAGGGGGAAACTGAAGCTTTCTTT. It specifies CASSVSFGQGETEAFF.